Below, 24 T cell receptor beta chains from the same sample are listed, as sequenced in a study of blood T cell repertoires in COVID-19. Using immunoSEQ multiplex PCR, the repertoire was profiled, and TCRdb retains in-frame clones only, with some absent. This sample has roughly 260,000 clones, with roughly 88% found just once. Sequences were obtained from peripheral blood. The receptors were gathered from a woman between 35 and 50 years old who had recovered from COVID-19.

The chain links TRBV6-1 to TRBJ2-7, with TRBD1 identical over 7 bases. Losses at the gene ends were 6 bases for V and 2 bases for J; bases not matched to a gene: 10. Germline CDR1 and CDR2: MNHNS and SASEGT. This CDR3 region has 15 residues. CDR3 DNA sequence: TGTGCCAGCAGCCACGGACAGGAACCTACCTACGAGCAGTACTTC. Its translation: CASSHGQEPTYEQYF.

This chain joins TRBV30 and TRBJ2-2; 8 bases fit TRBD1. Trimming took 5 bases from V and 6 from J; bases not matched to a gene: 5. This CDR3 is 13 amino acids long. CDR1 and CDR2 from the germline V gene are GTSNPN and SVGIG (reference sequence). Written as DNA, the CDR3 is TGTGCCTGGGCTACAGGGGGTGCCGGGGAGCTGTTTTTT. Protein: CAWATGGAGELFF.

The chain links TRBV27 to TRBJ2-7; 7 bases map to TRBD2. With V trimmed by 7 bases and J by 0 bases, 9 bases remained unmatched. CDR3 length: 15 amino acids. Germline CDR1 and CDR2: MNHEY and SMNVEV (reference sequence). The CDR3 DNA sequence: TGTGCCAGCAACAAAGCGGGAACGAGCTCCTACGAGCAGTACTTC. Amino acid sequence: CASNKAGTSSYEQYF.

The rearrangement uses TRBV4-2 and TRBJ1-3, with unresolved D. Germline CDR1 and CDR2: LGHNA and YNFKEQ. V gave up 0 bases and J gave up 2 bases, with 11 bases separating them. The CDR3 consists of 16 residues. The CDR3 loop is CASSQDLGEAGNTIYF. In DNA form, the CDR3 reads TGTGCCAGCAGCCAAGATCTCGGGGAGGCTGGAAACACCATATATTTT.

The J gene is TRBJ2-3, the V gene TRBV6-2 or TRBV6-3, with 9 bases that match TRBD2. The CDR3 totals 17 residues. Germline lookup yields CDR1 MNHEY and CDR2 SVGEGT. The V segment lost 6 bases and the J segment 0 bases; nucleotides outside the gene matches: 10. CDR3 in DNA: TGTGCCAGCAGCCCTGGCGGGAGGGGAACTAGCACAGATACGCAGTATTTT. Amino acid sequence: CASSPGGRGTSTDTQYF.

This clone is a singleton in its sample. The J gene is TRBJ1-1, the V gene TRBV7-8; a possible D gene is TRBD1 (6 bases). V shed 5 bases and J shed 5 bases, with 18 bases lying between them. Germline V lookup: CDR1 SGHVS, CDR2 FQNEAQ. CDR3 length: 15 amino acids. The CDR3 here is CASSRPGQTRTEAFF. The CDR3 coding sequence is TGTGCCAGCAGCCGCCCTGGACAGACAAGGACTGAAGCTTTCTTT.

The V gene is TRBV24-1, the J gene TRBJ1-2; TRBD1 matches at 7 bases. The CDR3 length is 15 residues. Germline trimming cut 0 bases from V and 3 bases from J; bases unmatched to any gene: 3. From germline, CDR1 is KGHDR and CDR2 SFDVKD. The CDR3 bases are TGTGCCACCAGTGATTTGCGACAGGGCCACTATGGCTACACCTTC. It specifies CATSDLRQGHYGYTF.

V usage is TRBV29-1 and J usage is TRBJ2-1, with D tentatively TRBD2 (5 bases). Germline V gene sequence: CDR1 SQVTM, CDR2 ANQGSEA. V lost 7 bases and J lost 7, with 17 bases in between. This CDR3 contains 13 residues. The CDR3 is CSAGIGDGNEQFF. CDR3 coding DNA: TGCAGCGCCGGGATAGGTGACGGGAATGAGCAGTTCTTC.

This sequence joins TRBV28 and TRBJ1-6, with 7 bases identical to TRBD1. Germline-derived CDR1 and CDR2 are MDHEN and SYDVKM. With V trimmed by 5 bases and J by 7 bases, 5 bases remained unmatched. There are 14 residues in the CDR3. CDR3 residues: CASSDRVQNSPLHF. CDR3 nucleotides: TGTGCCAGCAGTGACAGGGTCCAGAATTCACCCCTCCACTTT.

The rearrangement uses TRBV5-6 and TRBJ2-5; 8 positions agree with TRBD2. The trim removed 4 bases at V and 3 bases at J, leaving 5 bases unmatched. The length of the CDR3 is 14 residues. CDR1 and CDR2 (germline): SGHDT, YYEEEE. The CDR3 protein is CASSNLAGKETQYF. CDR3 bases: TGTGCCAGCAGCAACTTAGCGGGGAAAGAGACCCAGTACTTC. The whole variable domain, remainder taken from reference TRBV5-6 and TRBJ2-5, is DAGVTQSPTHLIKTRGQQVTLRCSPKSGHDTVSWYQQALGQGPQFIFQYYEEEERQRGNFPDRFSGHQFPNYSSELNVNALLLGDSALYLCASSNLAGKETQYFGPGTRLLVL.

V usage is TRBV19 and J usage is TRBJ1-1, with 8 bases identical to TRBD1. Germline CDR1 reads LNHDA; CDR2 reads SQIVND (reference sequence). The CDR3 runs to 18 residues. V shed 6 bases, J shed 0 bases, and the junction held 15 bases outside the gene matches. CDR3 coding DNA: TGTGCCAGTAGGGAGTATGGGGCAGGGGGCTTGATGAACACTGAAGCTTTCTTT. Its protein product is CASREYGAGGLMNTEAFF.

The rearrangement joins TRBV5-1 to TRBJ2-1; 15 nucleotides match TRBD2. The CDR3 spans 23 residues. CDR1 SGHRS and CDR2 YFSETQ come from the germline V gene. V was clipped by 3 bases and J by 4 bases; unmatched bases: 23. Here the CDR3 DNA reads TGCGCCAGCAGCTCCACCACTCCAAGGACTAGCGGGAGGGCGCAGCCCCGGTACAATGAGCAGTTCTTC. It is translated as CASSSTTPRTSGRAQPRYNEQFF.

The genes are TRBV30 and TRBJ2-1; 8 nucleotides match TRBD2. This CDR3 comprises 14 residues. Germline CDR1 GTSNPN, CDR2 SVGIG (reference sequence). V trimming: 2 bases; J trimming: 7 bases; junction bases outside the gene matches: 7. CDR3 nucleotide sequence: TGTGCCTGGAGTCCGGGACTAGTAGTAAATGAGCAGTTCTTC. Amino acid sequence: CAWSPGLVVNEQFF.

This chain joins TRBV24-1 and TRBJ2-3, with 10 bases identical to TRBD1. Germline values: CDR1 KGHDR, CDR2 SFDVKD. The length of the CDR3 is 13 residues. V was clipped by 12 bases and J by 3 bases; unmatched bases: 5. DNA of the CDR3: TGTGCCGCAGACAGGGGGCGTACAGATACGCAGTATTTT. It translates to CAADRGRTDTQYF.

The chain has TRBV19 and TRBJ1-3; D is undetermined. CDR1 is LNHDA and CDR2 is SQIVND in the germline V gene (reference sequence). The V gene lost 8 bases and the J gene lost 3 bases, with 17 bases spanning the gap. This CDR3 is 15 amino acids long. As DNA, the CDR3 is TGTGCCAGTGGGAGTCCCCATTTATTTGGAAACACCATATATTTT. Encoded protein: CASGSPHLFGNTIYF.

The chain uses TRBV23-1 and TRBJ1-4, with no clear D. TRBV23-1 is classed as an ORF, of uncertain function. CDR3 length: 13 amino acids. The V end lost 4 bases, the J end lost 7 bases, and 10 bases lay between the germline ends. CDR3 region: CASSRQVGEKLFF. CDR3 nucleotide sequence: TGCGCCAGCAGTCGGCAGGTAGGTGAAAAACTGTTTTTT.

This chain joins TRBV14 and TRBJ2-6; D remains unclear. Trimming took 1 base from V and 4 from J, leaving 17 bases between them. The CDR3 runs to 18 residues. In germline, CDR1 is SGHDN, CDR2 FVKESK. CDR3 DNA: TGTGCCAGCAGCCAAGTAGAAGCAGGCCGTTGGGGGGCCAACGTCCTGACTTTC. Amino acid sequence: CASSQVEAGRWGANVLTF.

V is TRBV9 and J is TRBJ1-2, with 8 bases matching TRBD1. V lost 5 bases and J lost 3; bases outside the gene matches: 6. CDR1 SGDLS and CDR2 YYNGEE come from the germline V gene. The CDR3 spans 14 residues. CDR3 region: CASRALDRDYGYTF. The CDR3 DNA is TGTGCCAGCAGAGCCTTGGACAGGGACTATGGCTACACCTTC.

The chain uses TRBV19 and TRBJ2-1; 12 positions agree with TRBD2. Germline lookup yields CDR1 LNHDA and CDR2 SQIVND (reference sequence). The CDR3 has 15 amino acids. After removal of 5 bases from V and 8 bases from J, the junction contained 7 bases not matched to a gene. The CDR3 bases are TGTGCCAGTAGTGCGCGGACTAGCGGGACAGATGAGCAGTTCTTC. Protein sequence: CASSARTSGTDEQFF.

The chain links TRBV7-9 to TRBJ2-5; 7 bases map to TRBD2. The germline gives CDR1 SEHNR, CDR2 FQNEAQ (reference sequence). Trimming removed 7 bases from V and 0 bases from J; junction bases left unmatched: 11. The CDR3 is made up of 16 amino acids. In DNA form, the CDR3 reads TGTGCCAGCAACCGCGGGGGAGAAGCGGACCAAGAGACCCAGTACTTC. It codes for CASNRGGEADQETQYF.

The rearrangement links TRBV7-9 to TRBJ1-2; D call uncertain. The CDR3 contains 15 residues. Germline loops: CDR1 SEHNR, CDR2 FQNEAQ (reference sequence). Trimming removed 3 bases from V and 3 bases from J, with 14 bases in between. The CDR3, as DNA: TGTGCCAGCAGCTTCTCGGACTTGATCGACTATGGCTACACCTTC. Translating it yields CASSFSDLIDYGYTF.

This sequence joins TRBV12-5 and TRBJ2-1; 11 bases align to TRBD2. This CDR3 region has 14 residues. The germline gives CDR1 LGHNT, CDR2 FRNRAP. J was trimmed by 3 bases and V by 5 bases; bases with no gene match: 0. The CDR3 loop reads CASGGTSGYNEQFF. The CDR3 coding sequence is TGTGCTAGTGGTGGGACTAGCGGCTACAATGAGCAGTTCTTC.

The chain is built from TRBV18 and TRBJ2-7; D might be TRBD1 (6 bases). The length of the CDR3 is 14 residues. The germline V gene encodes CDR1 KGHSH and CDR2 LQKENI. Trimming shortened V by 0 bases and J by 3 bases, and 9 bases separated the two germline ends. In nucleotides, the CDR3 is TGTGCCAGCTCACCACCGAACAGGGTCTACGAGCAGTACTTC. It encodes CASSPPNRVYEQYF.

This clone was observed a few times. The CDR3 protein is CASSFEGVQETQYF. The CDR3 coding sequence is TGTGCCAGCAGCTTCGAAGGGGTCCAAGAGACCCAGTACTTC. The chain has TRBV5-4 and TRBJ2-5, with D possibly being TRBD1 (5 bases). The CDR3 has 14 residues. Germline CDR1 and CDR2: SGHNT and YYREEE (reference sequence). Trimming took 2 bases from V and 1 from J, leaving 9 bases between them. Full variable domain (outside the CDR3, taken from reference TRBV5-4 and TRBJ2-5): ETGVTQSPTHLIKTRGQQVTLRCSSQSGHNTVSWYQQALGQGPQFIFQYYREEENGRGNFPPRFSGLQFPNYSSELNVNALELDDSALYLCASSFEGVQETQYFGPGTRLLVL.